A single sample gave rise to the 26 T cell receptor beta chains below, sequenced in a study of Graves' ophthalmopathy and Graves' hyperthyroidism. CDR3 regions of TCR beta were amplified from RNA transcripts. After a first-round RT-PCR with HTBI primers, a second-round multiplex PCR was run. In TCRdb, the multiplex PCR reads were re-called with MiXCR into one record per CDR3 protein. This table holds under 400,000 distinct CDR3 sequences, 15% to 20% found once. Specimen: peripheral blood. The receptors stem from an adult man with Graves' ophthalmopathy.

This clonotype has at least ten counts. V gene TRBV4-1 combines with J gene TRBJ2-7; 7 bases are a match to TRBD2. The germline gives CDR1 MGHRA, CDR2 YSYEKL. This CDR3 is 17 amino acids long. The junction had 8 bases not matched to a gene; V was cut back by 0 bases and J by 0 bases. The CDR3 bases are TGCGCCAGCAGCCAAGATCTGATAGCGGGTGACTCCTACGAGCAGTACTTC. As protein: CASSQDLIAGDSYEQYF.

This clonotype was picked up many times. The chain recombines TRBV18 with TRBJ2-2; perhaps TRBD2 as D (5 bases). The V end was cut by 3 bases, the J end by 3 bases, with 11 bases between. This CDR3 is built from 15 residues. In germline, CDR1 is KGHSH, CDR2 LQKENI. The CDR3 coding sequence is TGTGCCAGCTCACCTAACCAGAGGGACACCGGGGAGCTGTTTTTT. It codes for CASSPNQRDTGELFF.

The V call is TRBV5-1, the J call TRBJ1-2; 7 bases align to TRBD1. The CDR3 length is 18 residues. V was pared by 0 bases and J by 5 bases, with 16 bases of the junction left unmatched. Per the germline V gene, CDR1 is SGHRS and CDR2 is YFSETQ. The CDR3 region is CASSLADTEDRVDYGYTF. The CDR3 bases are TGCGCCAGCAGCTTGGCCGATACTGAAGACAGGGTGGATTATGGCTACACCTTC.

This clonotype was counted many times. This chain joins TRBV12-3 or TRBV12-4 and TRBJ1-2; D might be TRBD1 (5 bases). V lost 7 bases to trimming and J lost 3 bases, with 12 bases between them. The CDR3 runs 13 residues. DNA of the CDR3: TGTGCCAGCACCGGGGGGGTATACTATGGCTACACCTTC. Encoded protein: CASTGGVYYGYTF.

This clonotype was counted ten times or more. The V and J genes are TRBV10-3 and TRBJ2-5; D remains ambiguous. V dropped 11 bases and J dropped 0 bases, with 10 bases sitting between them. The CDR3 consists of 12 residues. Germline V CDR1 and CDR2: ENHRY, SYGVKD. CDR3 amino acids: CAEQYHQETQYF. CDR3 nucleotide sequence: TGTGCCGAACAATATCACCAAGAGACCCAGTACTTC.

For this clonotype: This may be a read error, as it is one base from a much larger clone. V is TRBV30 and J is TRBJ1-6; the D is unclear. There are 16 residues in the CDR3. CDR1 is GTSNPN, CDR2 SVGIG, per germline (reference sequence). The CDR3 reads CAWSVPGPAQDSSLHF. CDR3 DNA: TGTGCCTGGAGTGTACCGGGCCCGGCCCAGGATTCATCCCTCCACTTT.

This clonotype was seen just once. Its ends do not fully match the called genes, so a read error is possible. The rearrangement links TRBV7-9 to TRBJ2-2; a possible D gene is TRBD2 (5 bases). Per germline, CDR1 SEHNR and CDR2 FQNEAQ (reference sequence). The CDR3 is 14 amino acids. The DNA for the CDR3 is TGTGCCAGCAGCCGCGCACCGAACACCGGGGAGCTGTCTTTT. It translates to CASSRAPNTGELSF. Full variable domain (missing parts from reference TRBV7-9 and TRBJ2-2): DTGVSQNPRHKITKRGQNVTFRCDPISEHNRLYWYRQTLGQGPEFLTYFQNEAQLEKSRLLSDRFSAERPKGSFSTLEIQRTEQGDSAMYLCASSRAPNTGELSFGEGSRLTVL.

This clonotype occurred many times. The chain is built from TRBV28 and TRBJ1-2; D gene unclear. Germline V gene lookup returns CDR1 MDHEN and CDR2 SYDVKM. The CDR3 length is 10 residues. The ends were cut back, 6 bases at V and 8 bases at J, with 7 bases in the middle. CDR3 in DNA: TGTGCCAGCAGGAGGAGAGGCTACACCTTC. Amino acids: CASRRRGYTF.

This clonotype was seen ten or more times. The chain employs TRBV20-1 and TRBJ2-7, with TRBD1 matching over 8 bases. The CDR3 has 13 amino acids. Germline CDR1 reads DFQATT; CDR2 reads SNEGSKA (reference sequence). Unmatched junction bases numbered 2, after V lost 3 bases and J lost 1 base. CDR3 sequence (DNA): TGCAGTGCTAGTGGACAGGGATCCTACGAGCAGTACTTC. It is translated as CSASGQGSYEQYF.

This clonotype was counted a few times. A junction boundary mismatches the germline segment, possibly from a read error. V gene TRBV2 combines with J gene TRBJ2-5; no firm D call. This CDR3 has 13 amino acids. The germline V gene encodes CDR1 SNHLY and CDR2 FYNNEI. The CDR3 loop reads CARRFLAVETQYF. The CDR3 region has the DNA TGTGCCAGGAGGTTCCTGGCGGTGGAGACACAGTACTTC.

On this clonotype: This may stem from a read error, because a much larger clone lies one nucleotide away. In DNA, the CDR3 is TGCGCCAGCAGCTCCGATACCTCGAACACCGGGGAGCTGTTTTTT. This gives the protein CASSSDTSNTGELFF. J is TRBJ2-2 and V is TRBV5-1, with D unclear. CDR3 length: 15 residues. Germline-derived CDR1 and CDR2 are SGHRS and YFSETQ. With 3 bases removed from V and 0 bases from J, the gap between germline ends came to 9 bases.

This clonotype appeared many times. V is TRBV4-3 and J is TRBJ1-3; tentative D call: TRBD1 (5 bases). Trimming took off 3 bases at V and 1 base at J, with 7 bases between the two ends. CDR1 is LGHNA and CDR2 is YSLEER in the germline V gene. This CDR3 is built from 14 residues. Here the CDR3 DNA reads TGCGCCAGCAGCCAGGGGACGTCTGGAAACACCATATATTTT. Protein product: CASSQGTSGNTIYF.

In this sample, this clonotype turned up many times. The chain has TRBV30 and TRBJ1-3; D is undetermined. The CDR3 has 15 residues. The germline CDR1 and CDR2 sequences are GTSNPN and SVGIG (reference sequence). Trimming stripped 1 base from V and 4 bases from J, with 14 bases between. CDR3 sequence reads: CAWSGLTSKGNTIYF. The CDR3 coding sequence is TGTGCCTGGAGTGGATTAACATCGAAGGGAAACACCATATATTTT.

In this sample, this clonotype turned up many times. The chain carries TRBV15 and TRBJ1-2; D possibly corresponds to TRBD1 (5 bases). Trimming took 0 bases from V and 8 from J, leaving 7 bases between them. The CDR3 spans 12 residues. Germline CDR1 LNHNV, CDR2 YYDKDF (reference sequence). The CDR3 coding sequence is TGTGCCACCAGCAGAGATGGGGGAGGCTACACCTTC. This sequence encodes CATSRDGGGYTF.

The chain is built from TRBV6-2 or TRBV6-3 and TRBJ2-7; D remains unclear. Trimming took off 3 bases at V and 3 bases at J, with 12 bases between the two ends. This CDR3 has 14 amino acids. Germline CDR1 reads MNHEY; CDR2 reads SVGEGT. CDR3 loop: CASSYGLHIYEQYF. As DNA, the CDR3 is TGTGCCAGCAGTTATGGCCTCCATATCTACGAGCAGTACTTC.

This clonotype was seen at least ten times. This chain joins TRBV18 and TRBJ1-1; D is perhaps TRBD1 (5 bases). The CDR3 has 14 amino acids. V lost 8 bases and J lost 1, with 14 bases in between. Germline CDR1 is KGHSH and CDR2 is LQKENI. CDR3 loop: CASAPTDGNTEAFF. DNA for the CDR3: TGTGCCAGCGCGCCGACAGATGGGAACACTGAAGCTTTCTTT. The entire variable domain, with the rest obtained from reference TRBV18 and TRBJ1-1, is as follows: NAGVMQNPRHLVRRRGQEARLRCSPMKGHSHVYWYRQLPEEGLKFMVYLQKENIIDESGMPKERFSAEFPKEGPSILRIQQVVRGDSAAYFCASAPTDGNTEAFFGQGTRLTVV.

This clonotype was seen repeatedly, ten times or more. The chain uses TRBV6-2 or TRBV6-3 and TRBJ1-2, with D perhaps TRBD1 (6 bases). Germline-derived CDR1 and CDR2 are MNHEY and SVGEGT. The CDR3 totals 16 residues. V lost 0 bases and J lost 4, with 15 bases in between. The CDR3 protein is CASSYSPGARSYGYTF. CDR3 in DNA: TGTGCCAGCAGTTACTCACCAGGGGCGCGGAGCTATGGCTACACCTTC.

This clonotype was recorded many times. V usage is TRBV19 and J usage is TRBJ1-1; D is undetermined. CDR1 LNHDA and CDR2 SQIVND come from the germline V gene (reference sequence). Trimming removed 5 bases from V and 0 bases from J, with 10 bases in between. The CDR3 is made up of 14 amino acids. The CDR3 loop reads CASSPRRLNTEAFF. CDR3 DNA: TGTGCCAGTAGTCCCCGGAGACTGAACACTGAAGCTTTCTTT. The variable domain in full, completed from reference TRBV19 and TRBJ1-1, reads DGGITQSPKYLFRKEGQNVTLSCEQNLNHDAMYWYRQDPGQGLRLIYYSQIVNDFQKGDIAEGYSVSREKKESFPLTVTSAQKNPTAFYLCASSPRRLNTEAFFGQGTRLTVV.

This clonotype appeared many times. This rearrangement joins TRBV24-1 to TRBJ1-5; no reliable D call. Looked up from germline, CDR1 is KGHDR and CDR2 is SFDVKD. V was clipped by 1 base and J by 2 bases, with 2 bases between them. The CDR3 has 13 amino acids. CDR3 nucleotides: TGTGCCACCAGTGATTTCGGCAATCAGCCCCAGCATTTT. Translating it yields CATSDFGNQPQHF.

This clonotype was seen ten or more times. V gene TRBV15 combines with J gene TRBJ2-5, with a possible D match to TRBD2 (5 bases). The germline V gene has CDR1 LNHNV and CDR2 YYDKDF (reference sequence). Trimming left V 0 bases short and J 2 bases short, with 13 bases between. This CDR3 has 16 residues. Written as DNA, the CDR3 is TGTGCCACCAGCAGAGAGCCGGGGTCGGGACAAGAGACCCAGTACTTC. Translation gives CATSREPGSGQETQYF. The full variable domain, with the rest looked up from reference TRBV15 and TRBJ2-5, is DAMVIQNPRYQVTQFGKPVTLSCSQTLNHNVMYWYQQKSSQAPKLLFHYYDKDFNNEADTPDNFQSRRPNTSFCFLDIRSPGLGDTAMYLCATSREPGSGQETQYFGPGTRLLVL.

The genes are TRBV20-1 and TRBJ2-5, with D possibly being TRBD2 (7 bases). The germline gives CDR1 DFQATT, CDR2 SNEGSKA (reference sequence). This CDR3 has 13 residues. The V end lost 3 bases, the J end lost 4 bases, and 12 bases lay between the germline ends. The CDR3 here is CSASGGPGETQYF. The CDR3 DNA follows: TGCAGTGCTAGCGGGGGGCCAGGAGAGACCCAGTACTTC.

This clonotype has at least ten counts. This chain connects TRBV4-1 to TRBJ1-6; no firm D call. Germline V gene sequence: CDR1 MGHRA, CDR2 YSYEKL. Trimming stripped 2 bases from V and 11 bases from J, with 10 bases between. The CDR3 is 13 amino acids. CDR3 DNA: TGCGCCAGCAGCCAAATTGGGAGGACACCCCTCCACTTT. Its protein is CASSQIGRTPLHF.

CDR3 loop: CASSGQGQREQYF. The CDR3 DNA reads as TGTGCCAGCAGTGGACAGGGTCAACGGGAGCAGTACTTC. This chain joins TRBV6-1 and TRBJ2-7, with 7 positions matching TRBD1. Germline-derived CDR1 and CDR2 are MNHNS and SASEGT. V shed 4 bases and J 7 bases; nucleotides not matched to a gene: 7. This CDR3 has 13 amino acids.

This clonotype was seen ten or more times. V usage is TRBV6-1 and J usage is TRBJ2-2; no clear D gene. V shed 4 bases and J shed 4 bases, with 7 bases lying between them. Germline V gene sequence: CDR1 MNHNS, CDR2 SASEGT. CDR3 length equals 13 residues. The CDR3 nucleotides are TGTGCCAGCAGTGGGCCTTTCACCGGGGAGCTGTTTTTT. The encoded protein is CASSGPFTGELFF.

This clonotype was detected many times. The chain is built from TRBV19 and TRBJ1-2; D is undetermined. V was cut by 5 bases and J by 8 bases, with 12 bases left in between. Germline lookup yields CDR1 LNHDA and CDR2 SQIVND (reference sequence). The CDR3 has 12 amino acids. The CDR3 sequence is CASSPGPEGYTF. CDR3 DNA sequence: TGTGCCAGTAGTCCCGGTCCCGAGGGCTACACCTTC.

This clonotype has just a few counts. The rearrangement links TRBV7-2 to TRBJ2-7, with 10 bases identical to TRBD2. V was clipped by 4 bases and J by 6 bases; unmatched bases: 6. CDR1 and CDR2 from the germline V gene are SGHTA and FQGNSA. This CDR3 is 14 amino acids long. The CDR3 region is CASSSGLAAVEQYF. CDR3 sequence (DNA): TGTGCCAGCAGCTCAGGACTAGCGGCGGTCGAGCAGTACTTC.